This is a list of T cell receptor beta chains from one sample in a study of vaccination and CD4 T cells after COVID-19. Their recognized antigens are unknown. In TCRdb, the PCR reads were re-called with MiXCR into one record per CDR3 protein. The data show some 13,000 distinct CDR3 sequences, with roughly 56% seen just once and 15% to 20% held by the top ten. Source material: CD4+ T cells from blood, cultured in vitro. The receptors derive from a human donor who had recovered from COVID-19. CDR3s include the opening cysteine and the closing phenylalanine or tryptophan. D genes are given only for firm matches.

j_gene: TRBJ1-2
d_gene: TRBD1
v_gene: TRBV20-1
CDR3aa: CSALGQGGYGYTF

j_gene: TRBJ1-5
d_gene: TRBD1
v_gene: TRBV7-2
CDR3aa: CASSTQGGQPQHF

j_gene: TRBJ1-2
d_gene: .
v_gene: TRBV7-3
CDR3aa: CASSEDGVGYGYTF

j_gene: TRBJ1-2
d_gene: TRBD1
v_gene: TRBV5-4
CDR3aa: CASSSGQGAPRDGYTF

j_gene: TRBJ1-2
d_gene: TRBD1
v_gene: TRBV28
CDR3aa: CASSTPVRQGGYGYTF

j_gene: TRBJ2-7
d_gene: TRBD1
v_gene: TRBV7-2
CDR3aa: CASSPTGAIYEQYF

j_gene: TRBJ2-5
d_gene: TRBD1
v_gene: TRBV20-1
CDR3aa: CSAPLRTGTETQYF

j_gene: TRBJ2-7
d_gene: TRBD1
v_gene: TRBV7-6
CDR3aa: CASSSWTGADEQYF

j_gene: TRBJ1-1
d_gene: .
v_gene: TRBV5-8
CDR3aa: CASSLLRLNTEAFF

j_gene: TRBJ2-3
d_gene: TRBD2
v_gene: TRBV20-1
CDR3aa: CSATREGISTDTQYF

j_gene: TRBJ2-5
d_gene: TRBD2
v_gene: TRBV20-1
CDR3aa: CSARDQAGALETQYF

j_gene: TRBJ2-5
d_gene: TRBD2
v_gene: TRBV27
CDR3aa: CASRWGSAGETQYF

j_gene: TRBJ2-3
d_gene: TRBD1
v_gene: TRBV6-2/TRBV6-3
CDR3aa: CASSSWTGGTDTQYF

j_gene: TRBJ2-1
d_gene: .
v_gene: TRBV3-1
CDR3aa: CASSRGWVNNEQFF

j_gene: TRBJ2-2
d_gene: .
v_gene: TRBV6-5
CDR3aa: CASSYSGYTGELFF

j_gene: TRBJ2-2
d_gene: .
v_gene: TRBV2
CDR3aa: CASSPRRPRTGELFF

j_gene: TRBJ1-5
d_gene: TRBD1
v_gene: TRBV20-1
CDR3aa: CSANRGGPGQPQHF

j_gene: TRBJ1-1
d_gene: .
v_gene: TRBV6-5
CDR3aa: CASSYRRGGTEAFF

j_gene: TRBJ1-1
d_gene: .
v_gene: TRBV6-1
CDR3aa: CASSERGNTEAFF

j_gene: TRBJ2-1
d_gene: .
v_gene: TRBV2
CDR3aa: CASTTIPDYNEQFF

j_gene: TRBJ1-1
d_gene: TRBD1
v_gene: TRBV5-1
CDR3aa: CASSLSTGGTTEAFF

j_gene: TRBJ1-6
d_gene: .
v_gene: TRBV7-9
CDR3aa: CASSLEGNSPLHF

j_gene: TRBJ1-6
d_gene: .
v_gene: TRBV7-3
CDR3aa: CASSVSGRSNSPLHF

j_gene: TRBJ1-2
d_gene: .
v_gene: TRBV18
CDR3aa: CASSRPQYYGYTF

j_gene: TRBJ2-5
d_gene: TRBD2
v_gene: TRBV7-3
CDR3aa: CASSLYGLAGDYETQYF